The 10 T cell receptor beta chains below come from one sample, sequenced in a study of OX40 agonist ivuxolimab in advanced cancers. Measured with immunoSEQ multiplex PCR; TCRdb has only the in-frame clones, and not every one. Of tens of thousands of clones in the sample, roughly 80% were seen once. Source: CD4+ or CD8+ T cells sorted from blood, taken in a trial of the OX40 agonist ivuxolimab. The receptors derive from an adult with an advanced solid tumor such as melanoma, head and neck, liver or kidney cancer.

V usage is TRBV19 and J usage is TRBJ2-7, with D perhaps assigned TRBD1 or TRBD2 (5 bases each). This CDR3 is built from 16 residues. The germline V gene encodes CDR1 LNHDA and CDR2 SQIVND (reference sequence). Trimming took off 5 bases at V and 4 bases at J, with 21 bases between the two ends. The CDR3 loop reads CASSPRVGGSIYEQYF. The CDR3 region has the DNA TGTGCCAGTAGTCCTCGGGTTGGGGGAAGCATATACGAGCAGTACTTC.

The gene calls are TRBV6-1 and TRBJ1-3; the match to TRBD1 covers 7 bases. The CDR3 sequence is 13 residues long. Germline trimming cut 6 bases from V and 3 bases from J; bases unmatched to any gene: 2. Germline CDR1 and CDR2: MNHNS and SASEGT. CDR3 amino acids: CASRWTGGNTIYF. CDR3 in DNA: TGTGCCAGCAGGTGGACAGGTGGAAACACCATATATTTT.

The J gene is TRBJ1-3, the V gene TRBV9, with D possibly being TRBD1 (5 bases). The CDR3 covers 20 residues. CDR1 and CDR2 from the germline V gene are SGDLS and YYNGEE. Trimming shortened V by 4 bases and J by 0 bases, and 26 bases separated the two germline ends. In DNA, the CDR3 is TGTGCCAGCAGCTCCTTTGGAGGGGTTGATGGCCTTAACTCTGGAAACACCATATATTTT. Translated: CASSSFGGVDGLNSGNTIYF.

This clone was counted between two and nine times. The V call is TRBV6-1, the J call TRBJ2-7; D possibly corresponds to TRBD1 (6 bases). CDR1 and CDR2 (germline): MNHNS, SASEGT. This CDR3 contains 12 residues. Trimming pared 4 bases from V and 4 bases from J, leaving 8 bases between. The CDR3 nucleotides read TGTGCCAGCAGTGTGACAGGTTACGAGCAGTACTTC. Encoded protein: CASSVTGYEQYF.

The CDR3 reads CASSLRGTPTDTQYF. Written as DNA, the CDR3 is TGTGCCAGCAGCCTACGGGGGACCCCCACAGATACGCAGTATTTT. V usage is TRBV9 and J usage is TRBJ2-3; possibly TRBD2 for D (6 bases). The V end lost 4 bases, the J end lost 2 bases, and 14 bases lay between the germline ends. The CDR3 contains 15 residues. CDR1 SGDLS and CDR2 YYNGEE come from the germline V gene.

The chain joins TRBV7-3 to TRBJ2-7; 9 bases agree with TRBD1. CDR1 and CDR2 (germline): SGHTA, FQGTGA. The CDR3 contains 15 residues. Trimming took 3 bases from V and 4 from J; bases not matched to a gene: 7. CDR3 in amino acids: CASSFQGTGNYEQYF. Written as DNA, the CDR3 is TGTGCCAGCAGCTTCCAAGGGACAGGGAATTACGAGCAGTACTTC.

As DNA, the CDR3 is TGCAGCGTATACAGTGGAAGCTCCTACGAGCAGTACTTC. It is translated as CSVYSGSSYEQYF. The rearrangement joins TRBV29-1 to TRBJ2-7; D ambiguous. Germline V lookup: CDR1 SQVTM, CDR2 ANQGSEA. This CDR3 region has 13 residues. The V gene lost 6 bases and the J gene lost 0 bases, with 12 bases spanning the gap.

The chain recombines TRBV18 with TRBJ1-5; D gene uncertain. Trimming took off 6 bases at V and 8 bases at J, with 14 bases between the two ends. This CDR3 has 13 residues. Germline loops: CDR1 KGHSH, CDR2 LQKENI. The DNA for the CDR3 is TGTGCCAGCTCTCGGGGAGGTCTGAAGCCCCAGCATTTT. Residues: CASSRGGLKPQHF.

The chain is built from TRBV30 and TRBJ2-5, with D tentatively TRBD1 or TRBD2 (5 bases each). The germline CDR1 and CDR2 sequences are GTSNPN and SVGIG (reference sequence). With 1 base removed from V and 6 bases from J, the gap between germline ends came to 12 bases. This CDR3 contains 13 residues. The CDR3 reads CAWSETWGQTQYF. In DNA, the CDR3 is TGTGCCTGGAGTGAGACTTGGGGACAGACCCAGTACTTC.

In DNA, the CDR3 is TGTGCCAGTAGTCTTCAGGGGATCTCTGAAGCTTTCTTT. Translated: CASSLQGISEAFF. The chain combines TRBV19 with TRBJ1-1; possible D gene TRBD1, 6 bases. Germline values: CDR1 LNHDA, CDR2 SQIVND (reference sequence). The CDR3 has 13 amino acids. The V and J ends lost 5 bases and 6 bases respectively, with 13 bases between them.